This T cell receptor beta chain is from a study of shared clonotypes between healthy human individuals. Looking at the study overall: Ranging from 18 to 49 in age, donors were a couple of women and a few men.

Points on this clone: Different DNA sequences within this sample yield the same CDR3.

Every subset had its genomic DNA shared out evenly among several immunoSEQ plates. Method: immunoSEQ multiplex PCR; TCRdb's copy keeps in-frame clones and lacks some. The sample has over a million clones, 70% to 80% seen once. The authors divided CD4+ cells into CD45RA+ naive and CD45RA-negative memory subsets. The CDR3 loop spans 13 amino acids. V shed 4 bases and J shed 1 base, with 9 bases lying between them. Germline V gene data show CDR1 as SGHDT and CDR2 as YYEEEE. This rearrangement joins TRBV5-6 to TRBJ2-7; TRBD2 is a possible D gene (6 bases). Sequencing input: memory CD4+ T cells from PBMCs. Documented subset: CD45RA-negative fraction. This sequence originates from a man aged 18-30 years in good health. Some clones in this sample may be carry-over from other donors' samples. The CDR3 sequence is CASSPGLSYEQYF. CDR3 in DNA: TGTGCCAGCAGCCCGGGACTGTCCTACGAGCAGTACTTC.